The source of this TCR beta chain is a study of T cell changes during pregnancy in multiple sclerosis (dated by TCRdb to about 2019). Broadly, across the study: In women with multiple sclerosis, the researchers looked at how the T cell repertoire shifted as pregnancy progressed.

Libraries were prepared through the immunoSEQ multiplex PCR assay. TCRdb took this table from immuneACCESS and kept in-frame rearrangements with V and J called. Such tables lack part of the clones; where checked against another copy, unresolved V genes explain under half of the gap, and the rest is unexplained. The sample has 65,000 to 85,000 clones on record, about 90% of them singletons. Roughly 1.5% of the sample is in the top ten clones. To note about this clone: Its cognate antigen has yet to be identified. Within one base of it there is no much larger clone, and no base qualities were kept.

Trimmed from V: 5 bases; trimmed from J: 5 bases; junction bases lacking a gene match: 7. Measured from the cysteine to the phenylalanine, the CDR3 is 14 residues long. Here the CDR3 DNA is all that survives: 42 bases in frame from base 1. The germline V gene specifies SGHVS as CDR1 and FNYEAQ as CDR2. The sample consisted of peripheral blood, taken after pregnancy. The TCR originated in a female donor with multiple sclerosis, enrolled in a pregnancy study. The chain links TRBV7-6 with TRBJ2-5, and TRBD1 aligns with 8 junction nucleotides. CDR3 region: CASSPRQGRETQYF. At the DNA level, the sequence is TGTGCCAGCAGCCCGCGACAGGGGAGGGAGACCCAGTACTTC.